This is a list of T cell receptor beta chains from one sample in a study of OX40 agonist ivuxolimab in advanced cancers. Profiled with immunoSEQ multiplex PCR; TCRdb holds only in-frame clones, not every one. The sample lists some 67,000 clones; almost 85% were seen once. The sample here was CD4+ or CD8+ T cells sorted from blood, taken in a trial of the OX40 agonist ivuxolimab. The receptors were sampled from an adult with an advanced solid tumor such as melanoma, head and neck, liver or kidney cancer. Each CDR3 is given with its conserved first and last residue. Fields, in order: D gene, J gene, clone size, V gene, CDR3 DNA, CDR3 protein. D genes are given only for firm matches. Size tells how often a clone was seen (once, few, many) or the class of an expanded clone, and some rows leave it out.

>.|TRBJ1-5|.|TRBV6-5
TGTGCCAGCAGCCGTGATAGCAATCAGCCCCAGCATTTT
CASSRDSNQPQHF
>TRBD1|TRBJ1-2|.|TRBV5-4
TGTGCCAGCAGCCCTCCAGGACAGGGGGCGTACTATGGCTACACCTTC
CASSPPGQGAYYGYTF
>.|TRBJ2-7|.|TRBV7-9
TGTGCCAGCAGCGGGGAAACGGACAGCCTATACGAGCAGTACTTC
CASSGETDSLYEQYF
>.|TRBJ2-3|.|TRBV6-5
TGTGCCAGCAGCTCTGGACTCACGCAGTATTTT
CASSSGLTQYF
>.|TRBJ1-3|.|TRBV7-9
TGTGCCAGCAGCCCCAACAACGCTGGAAACACCATATATTTT
CASSPNNAGNTIYF
>.|TRBJ2-1|.|TRBV9
TGTGCCAGCAGCGTAGCTCTTTTAAGCTCCTACAATGAGCAGTTCTTC
CASSVALLSSYNEQFF
>TRBD2|TRBJ2-1|.|TRBV4-1
TGCGCCAGCAGCCAAGGGGCGGGGGGACACAATGAGCAGTTCTTC
CASSQGAGGHNEQFF
>.|TRBJ1-3|once|TRBV6-1
TGTGCCAGCAGTACAGCTTACTCTGGAAACACCATATATTTT
CASSTAYSGNTIYF
>.|TRBJ2-7|.|TRBV30
TGTGCCTGGAGTGTACTGGGCGAGCAGTACTTC
CAWSVLGEQYF
>.|TRBJ1-1|.|TRBV28
TGTGCCAGCAGGGCCCCACGCACAGGGAACACTGAAGCTTTCTTT
CASRAPRTGNTEAFF
>.|TRBJ1-6|.|TRBV6-5
TGTGCCAGCAGTTACGGGCAGGATAATTCACCCCTCCACTTT
CASSYGQDNSPLHF
>TRBD1|TRBJ1-3|once|TRBV27
TGTGCCAGCAGTTTAGGGACAGAAGGAAACACCATATATTTT
CASSLGTEGNTIYF
>.|TRBJ2-7|.|TRBV5-1
TGCGCCAGCAGCTTTTTAGAAGAGCAGTACTTC
CASSFLEEQYF
>.|TRBJ1-5|few|TRBV2
TGTGCCAGCAGTGAATCTGGCAGGGTAGATCAGCCCCAGCATTTT
CASSESGRVDQPQHF
>.|TRBJ2-7|.|TRBV4-1
TGCGCCAGCAGCCAAGACAGGGTCGAGCAGTACTTC
CASSQDRVEQYF
>TRBD1|TRBJ2-5|.|TRBV11-3
TGTGCCAGCAGCCGGACGGGACAGCAAGAGACCCAGTACTTC
CASSRTGQQETQYF
>.|TRBJ1-1|once|TRBV18
TGTGCCAGCTCACCACGGCCTTACGGGAACACTGAAGCTTTCTTT
CASSPRPYGNTEAFF
>.|TRBJ2-7|.|TRBV21-1
TGTGCCAGCAGCAAAAAAGAGCTCCGGTTGCTAGCGGGCAGTCAAGTCTACGAGCAGTACTTC
CASSKKELRLLAGSQVYEQYF
>.|TRBJ2-1|.|TRBV7-3
TGTGCCAGCAGCTCCGGGGGCGCCCCATCCTACAATGAGCAGTTCTTC
CASSSGGAPSYNEQFF
>.|TRBJ2-7|.|TRBV5-4
TGCGCCAGCAGCACCCGGCAGGGGTCCTCGGGGGAGCAGTACTTC
CASSTRQGSSGEQYF
>.|TRBJ2-7|.|TRBV4-1
TGCGCCAGCAGCCAAGTGGCTGGGACCGAGCAGTACTTC
CASSQVAGTEQYF
>.|TRBJ2-1|.|TRBV2
TGTGCCAGCATTCTTCAGGGTACCTACAATGAGCAGTTCTTC
CASILQGTYNEQFF
>TRBD1|TRBJ1-2|.|TRBV2
TGTGCCAGCAGTGAACGAACAGGGGGCTATGGCTACACCTTC
CASSERTGGYGYTF
>.|TRBJ2-7|.|TRBV6-5
TGTGCCAGCCGCCGGGACTCCCAGGGCGAGCAGTACTTC
CASRRDSQGEQYF
>TRBD1|TRBJ1-2|.|TRBV6-4
TGTGCCAGCAGCTACGGACAGGGGGCGACTAACTATGGCTACACCTTC
CASSYGQGATNYGYTF
>TRBD1|TRBJ1-3|.|TRBV28
TGTGCCAGCAGTCCCCCACAGGGGGTACTCTTGGGGAACACCATATATTTT
CASSPPQGVLLGNTIYF
>.|TRBJ1-2|once|TRBV28
TGTGCCAGCAGATACCGCTCCGTAGGATATAACTATGGCTACACCTTC
CASRYRSVGYNYGYTF
>.|TRBJ2-2|.|TRBV6-1
TGTGCCAGCAGTGATGAATACAGGTCGGGCGGGGAGCTGTTTTTT
CASSDEYRSGGELFF
>.|TRBJ1-5|once|TRBV7-2
TGTGCCAGCAGCCGAAACCACGGGGGGGCCCTCGGGCAGCCCCAGCATTTT
CASSRNHGGALGQPQHF
>TRBD1|TRBJ2-7|few|TRBV27
TGTGCCAGCAGTTTGGACAGGGGCCCCTACGAGCAGTACTTC
CASSLDRGPYEQYF
>.|TRBJ2-1|few|TRBV15
TGTGCCACCAGCAGAAAGACAGACAATGAGCAGTTCTTC
CATSRKTDNEQFF
>.|TRBJ2-1|.|TRBV6-4
TGTGCCAGCAGCGACTCCCCAATGAATGAGCAGTTCTTC
CASSDSPMNEQFF
>.|TRBJ1-5|.|TRBV12-2
TGTGCAAGTCGGATTGTCCGGGACTGTGGGGAAGATCAGCCCCAGCATTTT
CASRIVRDCGEDQPQHF
>.|TRBJ2-7|.|TRBV28
TGTGCCAGCAGATTTAGTAAGGGGCCCTACGAGCAGTACTTC
CASRFSKGPYEQYF
>.|TRBJ1-3|.|TRBV6-5
TGTGCCAGCAGTTACTCCGGCGGTGGAAACACCATATATTTT
CASSYSGGGNTIYF
>.|TRBJ1-2|.|TRBV5-4
TGTGCCAGCAGCTTGGTAGGCAGCAACTATGGCTACACCTTC
CASSLVGSNYGYTF
>.|TRBJ1-6|.|TRBV5-1
TGCGCCAGCAGCTTGGTGGGAACCAATTCACCCCTCCACTTT
CASSLVGTNSPLHF
>.|TRBJ1-2|.|TRBV6-5
TGTGCCAGCAGTTACGCAGGGGTTCCAACTGGCTACACCTTC
CASSYAGVPTGYTF
>TRBD1|TRBJ1-5|.|TRBV25-1
TGTGCCAGCAGTGCTCAAGGGACAGACGGCAATCAGCCCCAGCATTTT
CASSAQGTDGNQPQHF
>.|TRBJ1-6|.|TRBV7-9
TGTGCCAGCAGCTTAGACGGGTCCGCCCCACCCCTCCACTTT
CASSLDGSAPPLHF